A selection of T cell receptor beta chains follows, all from one sample in a study of cytomegalovirus exposure and HLA in healthy donors. Data came from immunoSEQ multiplex PCR; TCRdb stores just in-frame clones and leaves some out. This sample has approximately 110,000 clones, with approximately 72% found just once. Specimen: PBMCs. These receptors were obtained from a middle-aged woman in good health and CMV-seropositive. Both conserved end residues are part of each CDR3. A D gene is named only where the DNA matches it firmly. A row's size may be missing; if present it is once, few, many or a size class.

-	TRBV7-2	-	TRBJ1-2	TGTGCCAGCAGCTTTTATACAGGTCTGGTAGATGGCTACACCTTC	CASSFYTGLVDGYTF
-	TRBV5-4	TRBD1	TRBJ2-7	TGTGCCAGCAGCTCCGGGACAGTGATATCCTACGAGCAGTACTTC	CASSSGTVISYEQYF
once	TRBV6-1	-	TRBJ2-7	TGTGCCAGCAGTGGCCAGGCTGGCCACGAGCAGTACTTC	CASSGQAGHEQYF
-	TRBV5-1	TRBD1	TRBJ1-1	TGCGCCAGCAGCCTACGGACAGGGGCCATGAACACTGAAGCTTTCTTT	CASSLRTGAMNTEAFF
few	TRBV7-9	-	TRBJ2-1	TGTGCCAGCAGCTTAGGGGGCGGGGCGGTAGAGCAGTTCTTC	CASSLGGGAVEQFF
-	TRBV7-2	-	TRBJ1-6	TGTGCCAGCAGGTCACTTTTTAATTCACCCCTCCACTTT	CASRSLFNSPLHF
-	TRBV11-2	TRBD2	TRBJ2-1	TGTGCCAGCAGCTCGCTGGGCCTAGCGGGGGAAGTAGATGAGCAGTTCTTC	CASSSLGLAGEVDEQFF
-	TRBV19	-	TRBJ1-2	TGTGCCAGTAGTCCAGGACAGTCCTATGGCTACACCTTC	CASSPGQSYGYTF
-	TRBV5-8	TRBD1	TRBJ1-5	TGTGCCAGCAGCTGGGACAGTTCGTCTGGTCAGCCCCAGCATTTT	CASSWDSSSGQPQHF
-	TRBV5-4	TRBD1	TRBJ1-1	TGTGCCAGCAGCCCGGGACAGCTGAAGACTGAAGCTTTCTTT	CASSPGQLKTEAFF
few	TRBV10-3	TRBD1	TRBJ1-1	TGTGCCATCAGTCCGGGACAGGGGGCTTACACTGAAGCTTTCTTT	CAISPGQGAYTEAFF
-	TRBV18	-	TRBJ2-7	TGTGCCAGCTCACAAATAACAGGGATGATAGGGACCGAGCAGTACTTC	CASSQITGMIGTEQYF
-	TRBV6-5	TRBD1	TRBJ2-7	TGTGCCAGCAGTTACTCCAGGGGGATCGACGAGCAGTACTTC	CASSYSRGIDEQYF
-	TRBV19	-	TRBJ2-3	TGTGCCAGTAACCCCGGGACTAGCACAGATACGCAGTATTTT	CASNPGTSTDTQYF
-	TRBV5-4	TRBD1	TRBJ1-2	TGTGCCAGCAGCCCACAGCCTGGGACAGCAAACTATGGCTACACCTTC	CASSPQPGTANYGYTF
few	TRBV4-3	-	TRBJ1-4	TGCGCCAGCAGCCAAGATTGGAGCTCTAATGAAAAACTGTTTTTT	CASSQDWSSNEKLFF
-	TRBV10-3	-	TRBJ2-3	TGTGCCATCAGTAACACAGGGCTCCCCACAGATACGCAGTATTTT	CAISNTGLPTDTQYF
-	TRBV29-1	-	TRBJ1-5	TGCAGCGTTGGATGGCATAGCAATCAGCCCCAGCATTTT	CSVGWHSNQPQHF
-	TRBV7-2	TRBD1	TRBJ2-5	TGTGCCAGCAGCTCTGGACAGGGGCACGAGACCCAGTACTTC	CASSSGQGHETQYF
-	TRBV6-1	-	TRBJ1-2	TGTGCCAGCAGTGAATTGGCTGGCTACACCTTC	CASSELAGYTF
-	TRBV10-2	-	TRBJ1-1	TGCGCCAGCAGTCTTTCTATAAACACTGAAGCTTTCTTT	CASSLSINTEAFF
few	TRBV11-1	-	TRBJ1-2	TGTGCCAGCAGCACTGGACTTAACTATGGCTACACCTTC	CASSTGLNYGYTF
-	TRBV4-3	TRBD2	TRBJ2-1	TGCGCCAGCAGCCAAGGCGTGGGGCGGGGGGGCTACAATGAGCAGTTCTTC	CASSQGVGRGGYNEQFF
-	TRBV6-5	-	TRBJ2-1	TGTGCCAGCAGTTACGAGCGCGGCTCCTACAATGAGCAGTTCTTC	CASSYERGSYNEQFF
-	TRBV6-1	-	TRBJ1-6	TGTGCCAGCAGCTCTGTTGGAGTCTATAATTCACCCCTCCACTTT	CASSSVGVYNSPLHF
few	TRBV6-5	TRBD1	TRBJ1-1	TGTGCCAGCACCACTACCGGACAGGGGAACACTGAAGCTTTCTTT	CASTTTGQGNTEAFF
-	TRBV7-6	-	TRBJ2-5	TGTGCCAGCAGCTCGGGACTGCCCGGGGAGACCCAGTACTTC	CASSSGLPGETQYF
-	TRBV7-2	-	TRBJ1-5	TGTGCCAGCAGCTTATACAGGGGCAATCAGCCCCAGCATTTT	CASSLYRGNQPQHF
few	TRBV4-1	TRBD1	TRBJ2-5	TGCGCCAGCAGTAGCCGGACAGGGGGTAATAGGGAGACCCAGTACTTC	CASSSRTGGNRETQYF
-	TRBV27	-	TRBJ1-2	TGTGCCAGCAGTTTATCGACGGGGGATGGCTACACCTTC	CASSLSTGDGYTF
-	TRBV9	-	TRBJ2-2	TGTGCCAGGGCTCCCGGGGAGCTGTTTTTT	CARAPGELFF
-	TRBV7-2	-	TRBJ1-2	TGTGCCAGCAGCTTAGCCGGGACTAACTATGGCTACACCTTC	CASSLAGTNYGYTF
-	TRBV6-5	-	TRBJ1-5	TGTGCCAGCAGAGCCCAGGTCAGTCAGCCCCAGCATTTT	CASRAQVSQPQHF
-	TRBV5-1	-	TRBJ2-7	TGCGCCAGCAGCCGGGACAAGTCCTACGAGCAGTACTTC	CASSRDKSYEQYF
-	TRBV5-4	-	TRBJ1-3	TGTGCCAGCAGCTTGGGGTCGGGGGGCCACTCTGGAAACACCATATATTTT	CASSLGSGGHSGNTIYF
few	TRBV6-5	-	TRBJ1-1	TGTGCCAGCAGTGACACAGGGTATGACACTGAAGCTTTCTTT	CASSDTGYDTEAFF
few	TRBV6-1	-	TRBJ2-7	TGTGCCAGCAGTGAGGCCACAGCATCCTACGAGCAGTACTTC	CASSEATASYEQYF
few	TRBV5-1	TRBD2	TRBJ2-5	TGCGCCAGCAGCTTAGCGGGGACTAGCGAAGAGACCCAGTACTTC	CASSLAGTSEETQYF
-	TRBV4-1	TRBD1	TRBJ1-6	TGCGCCAGCAGCCAAGAAGGGCTGGGGACAGGGTATGCACCCCTCCACTTT	CASSQEGLGTGYAPLHF
once	TRBV5-4	-	TRBJ2-1	TGTGCCAGCAGCTGGGGAGGGATGAGGGGGGGAGGGAATGAGCAGTTCTTC	CASSWGGMRGGGNEQFF
-	TRBV5-1	-	TRBJ2-5	TGCGCCAGCAGCTTGGGAGACAGTAAGACCCAGTACTTC	CASSLGDSKTQYF
-	TRBV6-9	-	TRBJ1-5	TGTGCCAGCAGTTCCTCCAAGCGCAGACCGAACAATCAGCCCCAGCATTTT	CASSSSKRRPNNQPQHF
-	TRBV18	-	TRBJ1-6	TGTGCCAGCTCACTGAGCTCCTATAATTCACCCCTCCACTTT	CASSLSSYNSPLHF
-	TRBV9	-	TRBJ1-3	TGTGCCAGCAGCGTAGAACCCTCGGGAGGCACCATATATTTT	CASSVEPSGGTIYF